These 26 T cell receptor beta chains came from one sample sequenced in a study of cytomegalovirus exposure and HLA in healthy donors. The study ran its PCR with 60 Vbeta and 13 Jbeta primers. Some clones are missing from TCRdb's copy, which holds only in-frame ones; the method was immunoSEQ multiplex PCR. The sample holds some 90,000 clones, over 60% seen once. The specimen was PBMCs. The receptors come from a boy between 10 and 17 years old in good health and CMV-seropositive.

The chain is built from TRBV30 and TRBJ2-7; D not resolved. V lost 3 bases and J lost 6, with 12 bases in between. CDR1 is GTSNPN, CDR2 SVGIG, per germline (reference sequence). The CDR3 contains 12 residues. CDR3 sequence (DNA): TGTGCCTGGAGCCCGCAGGAAGGCGAGCAGTACTTC. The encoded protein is CAWSPQEGEQYF.

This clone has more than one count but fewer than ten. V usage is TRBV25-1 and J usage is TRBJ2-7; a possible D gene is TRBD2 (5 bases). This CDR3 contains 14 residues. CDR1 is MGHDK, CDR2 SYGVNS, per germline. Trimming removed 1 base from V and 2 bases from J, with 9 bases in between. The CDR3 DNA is TGTGCCAGCAGTGAATCCCGGACTGCCTACGAGCAGTACTTC. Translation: CASSESRTAYEQYF.

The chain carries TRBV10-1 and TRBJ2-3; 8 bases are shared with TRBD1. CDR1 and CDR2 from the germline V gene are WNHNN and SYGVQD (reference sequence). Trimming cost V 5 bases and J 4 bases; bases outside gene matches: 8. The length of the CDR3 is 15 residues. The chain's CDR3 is CASSSNRGIPDTQYF. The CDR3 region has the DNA TGCGCCAGCAGTTCGAACAGGGGGATTCCAGATACGCAGTATTTT.

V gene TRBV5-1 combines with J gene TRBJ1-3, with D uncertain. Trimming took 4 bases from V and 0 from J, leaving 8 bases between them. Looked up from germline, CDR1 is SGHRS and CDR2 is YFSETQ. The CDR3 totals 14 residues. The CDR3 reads CASSETGSGNTIYF. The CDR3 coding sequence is TGCGCCAGCAGCGAGACGGGCTCTGGAAACACCATATATTTT.

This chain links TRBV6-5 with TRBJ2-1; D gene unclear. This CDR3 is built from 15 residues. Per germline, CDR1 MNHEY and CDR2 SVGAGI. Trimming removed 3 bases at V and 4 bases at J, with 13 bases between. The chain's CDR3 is CASSYLTPSYNEQFF. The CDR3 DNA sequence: TGTGCCAGCAGTTATTTAACTCCTTCGTACAATGAGCAGTTCTTC.

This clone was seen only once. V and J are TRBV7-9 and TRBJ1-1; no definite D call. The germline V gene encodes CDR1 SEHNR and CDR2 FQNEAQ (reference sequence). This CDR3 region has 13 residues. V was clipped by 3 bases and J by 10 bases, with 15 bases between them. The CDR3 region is CASSFDSLSGAFF. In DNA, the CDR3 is TGTGCCAGCAGCTTTGACTCCCTTAGCGGAGCTTTCTTT.

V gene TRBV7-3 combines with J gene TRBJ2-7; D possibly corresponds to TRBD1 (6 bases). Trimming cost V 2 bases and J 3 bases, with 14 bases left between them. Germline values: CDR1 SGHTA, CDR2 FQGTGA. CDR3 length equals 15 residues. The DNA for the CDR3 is TGTGCCAGCAGCTTAGGTGCAGGGGAAAACTACGAGCAGTACTTC. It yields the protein CASSLGAGENYEQYF.

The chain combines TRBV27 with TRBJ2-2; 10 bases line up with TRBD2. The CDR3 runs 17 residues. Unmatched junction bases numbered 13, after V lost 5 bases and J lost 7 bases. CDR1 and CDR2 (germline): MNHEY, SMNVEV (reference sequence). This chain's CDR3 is CASSPDRLAGGSGELFF. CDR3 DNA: TGTGCCAGCAGTCCAGACCGTTTAGCGGGGGGTAGCGGGGAGCTGTTTTTT.

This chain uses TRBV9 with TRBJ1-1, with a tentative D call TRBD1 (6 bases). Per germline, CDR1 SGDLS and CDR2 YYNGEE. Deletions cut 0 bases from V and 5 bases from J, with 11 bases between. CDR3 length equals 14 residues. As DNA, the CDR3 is TGTGCCAGCAGCGTAGAACAGGGAGGGACTGAAGCTTTCTTT. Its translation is CASSVEQGGTEAFF.

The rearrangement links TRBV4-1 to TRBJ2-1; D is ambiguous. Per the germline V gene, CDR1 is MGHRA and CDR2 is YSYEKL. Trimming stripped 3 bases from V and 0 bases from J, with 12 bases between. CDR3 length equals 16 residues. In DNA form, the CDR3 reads TGCGCCAGCAGCCACAGACTCGCAAACTCCTACAATGAGCAGTTCTTC. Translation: CASSHRLANSYNEQFF.

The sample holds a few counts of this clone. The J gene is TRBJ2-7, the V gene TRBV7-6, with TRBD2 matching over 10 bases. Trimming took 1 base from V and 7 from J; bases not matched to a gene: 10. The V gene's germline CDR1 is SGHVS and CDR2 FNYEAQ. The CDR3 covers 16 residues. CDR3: CASSLGPSSGSEEQYF. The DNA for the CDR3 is TGTGCCAGCAGCTTAGGGCCTTCTAGCGGGAGCGAGGAGCAGTACTTC.

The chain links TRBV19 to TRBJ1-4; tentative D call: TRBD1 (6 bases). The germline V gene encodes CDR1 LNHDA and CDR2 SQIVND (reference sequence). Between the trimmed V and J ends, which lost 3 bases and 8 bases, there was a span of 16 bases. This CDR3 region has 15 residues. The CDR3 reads CASSIPTGQREKLFF. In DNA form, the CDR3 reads TGTGCCAGTAGTATCCCGACAGGCCAAAGGGAAAAACTGTTTTTT.

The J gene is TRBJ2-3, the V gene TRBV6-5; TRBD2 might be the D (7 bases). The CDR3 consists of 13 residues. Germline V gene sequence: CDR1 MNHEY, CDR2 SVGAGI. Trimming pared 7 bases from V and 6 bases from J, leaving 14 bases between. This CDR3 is CASKLGGRDTQYF. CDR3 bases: TGTGCCAGCAAATTGGGGGGGCGTGATACGCAGTATTTT.

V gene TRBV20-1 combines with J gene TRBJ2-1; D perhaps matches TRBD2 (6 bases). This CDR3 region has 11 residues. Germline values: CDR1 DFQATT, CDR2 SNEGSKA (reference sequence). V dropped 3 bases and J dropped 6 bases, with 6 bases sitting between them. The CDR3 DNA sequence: TGCAGTGCTAGGACTAGCAATGAGCAGTTCTTC. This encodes CSARTSNEQFF.

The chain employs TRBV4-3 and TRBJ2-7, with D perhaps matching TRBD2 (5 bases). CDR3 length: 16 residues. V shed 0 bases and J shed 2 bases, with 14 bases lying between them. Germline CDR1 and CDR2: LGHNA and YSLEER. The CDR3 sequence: CASSQDRWTVPYEQYF. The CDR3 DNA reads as TGCGCCAGCAGCCAAGATCGATGGACTGTCCCCTACGAGCAGTACTTC.

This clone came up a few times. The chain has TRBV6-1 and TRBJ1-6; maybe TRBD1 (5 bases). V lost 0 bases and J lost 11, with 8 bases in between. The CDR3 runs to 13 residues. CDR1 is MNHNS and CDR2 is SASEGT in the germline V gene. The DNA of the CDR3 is TGTGCCAGCAGTGAAGCGTGGGGGGCACCCCTCCACTTT. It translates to CASSEAWGAPLHF.

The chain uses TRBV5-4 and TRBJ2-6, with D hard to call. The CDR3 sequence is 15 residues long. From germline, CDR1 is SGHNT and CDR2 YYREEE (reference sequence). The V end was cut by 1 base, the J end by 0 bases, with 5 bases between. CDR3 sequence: CASSLRASGANVLTF. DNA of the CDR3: TGTGCCAGCAGCTTGCGAGCCTCTGGGGCCAACGTCCTGACTTTC.

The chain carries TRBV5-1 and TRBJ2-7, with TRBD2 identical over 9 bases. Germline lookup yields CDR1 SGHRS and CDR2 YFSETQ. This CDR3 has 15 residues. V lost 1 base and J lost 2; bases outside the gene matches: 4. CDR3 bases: TGCGCCAGCAGCTTGTCCGCGGGAGGGACCTACGAGCAGTACTTC. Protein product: CASSLSAGGTYEQYF. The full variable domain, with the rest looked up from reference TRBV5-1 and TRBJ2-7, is KAGVTQTPRYLIKTRGQQVTLSCSPISGHRSVSWYQQTPGQGLQFLFEYFSETQRNKGNFPGRFSGRQFSNSRSEMNVSTLELGDSALYLCASSLSAGGTYEQYFGPGTRLTVT.

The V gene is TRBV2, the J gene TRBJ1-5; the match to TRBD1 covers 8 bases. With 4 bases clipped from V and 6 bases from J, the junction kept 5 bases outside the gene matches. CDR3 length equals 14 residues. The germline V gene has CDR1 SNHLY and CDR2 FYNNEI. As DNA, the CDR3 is TGTGCCAGCAGTGCAGGGGGCGCGGGTCAGCCCCAGCATTTT. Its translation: CASSAGGAGQPQHF.

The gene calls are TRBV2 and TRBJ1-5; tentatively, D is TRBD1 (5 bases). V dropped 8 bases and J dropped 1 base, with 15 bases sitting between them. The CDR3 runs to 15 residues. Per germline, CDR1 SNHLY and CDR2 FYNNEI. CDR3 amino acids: CASGGTGRSNQPQHF. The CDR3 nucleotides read TGTGCCAGCGGGGGGACTGGTCGGAGCAATCAGCCCCAGCATTTT.

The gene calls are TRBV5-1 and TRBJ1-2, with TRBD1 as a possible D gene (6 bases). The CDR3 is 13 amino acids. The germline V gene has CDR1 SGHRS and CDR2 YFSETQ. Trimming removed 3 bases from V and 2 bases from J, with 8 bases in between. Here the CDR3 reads CASSSTGNYGYTF. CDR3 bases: TGCGCCAGCAGCTCCACAGGGAACTATGGCTACACCTTC.

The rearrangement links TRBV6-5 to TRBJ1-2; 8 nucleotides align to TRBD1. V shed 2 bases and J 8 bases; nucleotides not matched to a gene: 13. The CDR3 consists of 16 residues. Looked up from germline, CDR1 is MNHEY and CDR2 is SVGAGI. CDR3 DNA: TGTGCCAGCAGTTACGACCCCGCAGGGGGCGCGAAAGGCTACACCTTC. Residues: CASSYDPAGGAKGYTF.

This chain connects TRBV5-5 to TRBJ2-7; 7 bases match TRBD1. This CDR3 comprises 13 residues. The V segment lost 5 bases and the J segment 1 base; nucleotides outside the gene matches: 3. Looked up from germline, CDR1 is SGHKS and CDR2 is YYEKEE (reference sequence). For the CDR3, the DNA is TGTGCCAGCAGGGGGACAGATTCCTACGAGCAGTACTTC. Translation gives CASRGTDSYEQYF.

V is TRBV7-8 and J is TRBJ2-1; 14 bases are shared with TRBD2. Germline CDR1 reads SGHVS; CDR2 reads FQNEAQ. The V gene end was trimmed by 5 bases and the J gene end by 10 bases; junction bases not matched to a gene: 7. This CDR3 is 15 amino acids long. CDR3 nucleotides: TGTGCCAGCAGCCACGGGACTAGCGGGGGCGGAGAGCAGTTCTTC. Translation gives CASSHGTSGGGEQFF.

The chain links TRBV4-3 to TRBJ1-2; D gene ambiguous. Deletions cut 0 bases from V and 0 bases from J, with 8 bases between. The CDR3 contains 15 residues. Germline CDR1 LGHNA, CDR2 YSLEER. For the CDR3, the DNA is TGCGCCAGCAGCCAAGAGGTAACAGCTAACTATGGCTACACCTTC. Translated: CASSQEVTANYGYTF.

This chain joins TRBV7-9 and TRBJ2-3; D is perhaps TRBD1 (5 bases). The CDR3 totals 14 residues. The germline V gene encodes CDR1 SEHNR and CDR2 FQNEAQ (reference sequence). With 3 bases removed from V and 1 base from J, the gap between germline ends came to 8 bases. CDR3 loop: CASSFGRGTDTQYF. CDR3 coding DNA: TGTGCCAGCAGCTTCGGCAGGGGCACAGATACGCAGTATTTT. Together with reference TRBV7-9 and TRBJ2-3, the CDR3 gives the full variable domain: DTGVSQNPRHKITKRGQNVTFRCDPISEHNRLYWYRQTLGQGPEFLTYFQNEAQLEKSRLLSDRFSAERPKGSFSTLEIQRTEQGDSAMYLCASSFGRGTDTQYFGPGTRLTVL.